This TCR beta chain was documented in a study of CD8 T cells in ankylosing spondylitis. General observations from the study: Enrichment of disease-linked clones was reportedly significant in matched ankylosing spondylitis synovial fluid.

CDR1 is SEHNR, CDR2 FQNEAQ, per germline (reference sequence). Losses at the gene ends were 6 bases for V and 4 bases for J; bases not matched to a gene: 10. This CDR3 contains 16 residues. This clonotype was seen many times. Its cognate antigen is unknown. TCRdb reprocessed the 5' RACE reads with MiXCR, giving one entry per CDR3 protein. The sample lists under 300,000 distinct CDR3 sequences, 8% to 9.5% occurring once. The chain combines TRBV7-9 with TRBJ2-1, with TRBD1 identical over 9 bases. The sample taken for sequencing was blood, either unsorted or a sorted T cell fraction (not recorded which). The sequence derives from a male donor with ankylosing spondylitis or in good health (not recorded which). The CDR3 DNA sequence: TGTGCCAGCAGAAACAAACAGGGGGCGAGGTACAATGAGCAGTTCTTC. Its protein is CASRNKQGARYNEQFF.